Within the sample, the clone carrying this TCR beta chain is medium-sized (0.01 to 0.1%). The data originate from a study of T-cell reconstitution after alpha-beta-depleted transplantation in children. The TCRbeta library incorporated unique molecular identifiers. Using its own MiXCR run on the PCR reads, TCRdb lists one record per CDR3 protein. The sample includes 6,500 or so distinct CDR3 sequences, about 10% seen only once; the top ten take 20% to 25%. The CDR3 contains 13 residues. Germline values: CDR1 SQVTM, CDR2 ANQGSEA. Trimming cost V 4 bases and J 0 bases; bases outside gene matches: 2. Material: PBMCs, mostly from graft donor cells, obtained 180 days after TCRalphabeta/CD19-depleted stem cell transplant. The TCR comes from a child younger than two who had a stem cell transplant for acute myeloid leukemia, so the T cells may come from the graft donor. This chain links TRBV29-1 with TRBJ1-1; 7 positions agree with TRBD1. The CDR3 loop is CSVAQGLNTEAFF. DNA for the CDR3: TGCAGCGTTGCACAGGGGCTGAACACTGAAGCTTTCTTT. Looking up the rest from reference TRBV29-1 and TRBJ1-1 gives the full variable domain: SAVISQKPSRDICQRGTSLTIQCQVDSQVTMMFWYRQQPGQSLTLIATANQGSEATYESGFVIDKFPISRPNLTFSTLTVSNMSPEDSSIYLCSVAQGLNTEAFFGQGTRLTVV.